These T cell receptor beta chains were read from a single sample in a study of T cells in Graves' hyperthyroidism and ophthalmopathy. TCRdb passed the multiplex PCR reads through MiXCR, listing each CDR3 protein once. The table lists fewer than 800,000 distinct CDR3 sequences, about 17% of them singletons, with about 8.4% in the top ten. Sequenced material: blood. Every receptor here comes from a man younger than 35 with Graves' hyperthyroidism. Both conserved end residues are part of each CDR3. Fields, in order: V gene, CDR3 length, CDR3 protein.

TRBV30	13	CAWSPDSNQPQHF
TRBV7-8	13	CASSLATGYEQYF
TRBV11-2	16	CASSLGGGRAYNEQFF
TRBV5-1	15	CASSLGVALAETQYF
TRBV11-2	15	CASSSTTGSNQPQHF
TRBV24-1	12	CATSDFGQPQHF
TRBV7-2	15	CASSPATSGRETQYF
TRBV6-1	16	CASRSDRAIAKNIQYF
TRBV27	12	CASSFPQSEQFF
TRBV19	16	CASSIDVGQPNQPQHF
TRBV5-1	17	CASSLSLAGWSTDTQYF
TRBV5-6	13	CASSWSGIGELFF
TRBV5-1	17	CASSLPTTGTANTEAFF
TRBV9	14	CASSVAGAGYGYTF
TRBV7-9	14	CASSSTDLTDTQYF
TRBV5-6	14	CASSFSRDNQPQHF
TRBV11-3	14	CASSPSGTWDEQFF
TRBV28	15	CASSVNPPLNNEQFF
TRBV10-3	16	CAISLRYRVVKNIQYF
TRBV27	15	CASSPTGGAYNEQFF
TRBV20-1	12	CSIPRGYQPQHF
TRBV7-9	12	CASSLSGQEQYF
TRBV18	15	CASSQLWQGENIQYF
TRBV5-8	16	CASSSAAGGGQETQYF
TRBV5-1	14	CASKGGSGLLEQYF
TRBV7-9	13	CASSGGVLNEQFF
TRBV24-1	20	CATGQNGTSGDLSGANVLTF
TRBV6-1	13	CASSYLTEETQYF
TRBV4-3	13	CASSQQDYNEQFF
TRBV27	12	CATTGLTGELFF
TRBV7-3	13	CASSSPGWETQYF
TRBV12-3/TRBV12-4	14	CASTDGGTLYEQYF
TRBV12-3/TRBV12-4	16	CASSLRPGQGDYGQYF
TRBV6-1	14	CASSAGQEYSPLHF
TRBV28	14	CASSLVGVGETQYF
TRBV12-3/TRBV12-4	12	CASSLERGPQHF
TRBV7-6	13	CASSSPGGEEQYF
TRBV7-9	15	CASSQDRGSTDTQYF
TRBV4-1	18	CASSQGPDLAGGPYEQFF
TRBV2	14	CASSEGRTNSPLHF
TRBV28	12	CASGSLVYEQYF
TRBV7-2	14	CASSLDSRYNEQFF
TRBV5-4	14	CASSAGLEIYEQYF
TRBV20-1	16	CSGLGLSSQSSYEQYF
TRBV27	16	CASSPGGGRYSYEQYF
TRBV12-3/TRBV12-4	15	CASNRDTHRRTEAFF
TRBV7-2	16	CASSYRTSTNTGELFF
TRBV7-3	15	CASSTRLAGVDEQFF
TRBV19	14	CASSKNRVGTEAFF